These 24 T cell receptor beta chains came from one sample sequenced in a study of patients and donors after allogeneic stem cell transplantation (dated by TCRdb to about 2020). The protocol used for the library was RT-PCR. The sequencer listed for this sample is NextSeq 550. The raw public data were reprocessed by TCRdb itself: fastp quality trimming at Q25, MiXCR clonotype calling, in-frame beta chains only. Rows merge per CDR3 protein into single entries with the most common DNA and genes. This sample lists about 960,000 distinct CDR3 sequences; about 20% were detected once. Together, the top ten hold roughly 6% of the sample. Sequenced sample: blood, either unsorted or a sorted T cell fraction (not recorded which). All receptors come from a human donor who was either an allogeneic HSCT recipient or a stem cell or donor lymphocyte infusion donor (not recorded which). It is not recorded whose cells these are; they may come from a transplant donor.

This clonotype was seen only a few times. CDR3: CASGLPRDRGYEQYF. CDR3 sequence (DNA): TGTGCTAGTGGTTTGCCGCGGGACAGGGGGTACGAGCAGTACTTC. This chain uses TRBV12-5 with TRBJ2-7; 11 bases align to TRBD1. J lost 4 bases, V lost 2 bases, and 4 bases had no gene match. This CDR3 region has 15 residues. The germline V gene encodes CDR1 LGHNT and CDR2 FRNRAP.

For the CDR3, the DNA is TGCGCCAGCAGCGTTGGGGGCGGGGGGGGCTACGAGCAGTACTTC. It is translated as CASSVGGGGGYEQYF. The chain links TRBV4-1 to TRBJ2-7; 9 bases align to TRBD2. The CDR3 has 15 amino acids. CDR1 is MGHRA, CDR2 YSYEKL, per germline. V lost 5 bases and J lost 3; bases outside the gene matches: 8.

The chain links TRBV3-1 to TRBJ1-4; D is perhaps TRBD1 (6 bases). The CDR3 contains 16 residues. The germline V gene has CDR1 LGHDT and CDR2 YNNKEL (reference sequence). V lost 0 bases to trimming and J lost 10 bases, with 18 bases between them. The CDR3 nucleotides read TGTGCCAGCAGCCAAGATTCTCAGGGGCTCTGGAGAAAACTGTTTTTT. It is translated as CASSQDSQGLWRKLFF.

This chain connects TRBV12-3 or TRBV12-4 to TRBJ1-1; unclear D gene. V was cut by 7 bases and J by 7 bases, with 7 bases left in between. This CDR3 contains 10 residues. The CDR3, as DNA: TGTGCCAGCATGGCGGTTGAAGCTTTCTTT. Its translation is CASMAVEAFF.

The rearrangement links TRBV4-2 to TRBJ2-6, with D tentatively TRBD1 (6 bases). The germline gives CDR1 LGHNA, CDR2 YNFKEQ. The ends were cut back, 3 bases at V and 1 base at J, with 13 bases in the middle. CDR3 length: 17 amino acids. The CDR3 sequence: CASSQGRQESGANVLTF. CDR3 in DNA: TGTGCCAGCAGCCAGGGTAGACAGGAGTCTGGGGCCAACGTCCTGACTTTC.

This clonotype has just a few counts. The V and J genes are TRBV13 and TRBJ2-1, with 9 bases aligning to TRBD2. The CDR3 is 16 residues long. Germline values: CDR1 PRHDT, CDR2 FYEKMQ (reference sequence). Trimming cost V 3 bases and J 5 bases; bases outside gene matches: 8. The CDR3 sequence is CASSFRTSETHNEQFF. Here the CDR3 DNA reads TGTGCCAGCAGCTTTCGGACTAGCGAAACCCACAATGAGCAGTTCTTC.

This clonotype was detected a few times. This sequence joins TRBV7-6 and TRBJ1-3, with D uncertain. With 0 bases removed from V and 0 bases from J, the gap between germline ends came to 9 bases. Germline CDR1 is SGHVS and CDR2 is FNYEAQ. The CDR3 has 16 amino acids. CDR3 protein: CASSLARAYSGNTIYF. The CDR3 DNA follows: TGTGCCAGCAGCTTAGCGCGGGCATACTCTGGAAACACCATATATTTT. Together with reference TRBV7-6 and TRBJ1-3, the CDR3 gives the full variable domain: GAGVSQSPRYKVTKRGQDVALRCDPISGHVSLYWYRQALGQGPEFLTYFNYEAQQDKSGLPNDRFSAERPEGSISTLTIQRTEQRDSAMYRCASSLARAYSGNTIYFGEGSWLTVV.

This chain uses TRBV20-1 with TRBJ2-3; either TRBD1 or TRBD2 may supply D (6 bases each). Trimming left V 2 bases short and J 1 base short, with 7 bases between. Germline V gene data show CDR1 as DFQATT and CDR2 as SNEGSKA (reference sequence). The CDR3 has 13 residues. DNA of the CDR3: TGCAGTGCTAGAAGGGGGGGCACAGATACGCAGTATTTT. It encodes CSARRGGTDTQYF.

This clonotype has a handful of counts. One end of the junction varies from germline; a read error may be responsible. The J gene is TRBJ1-1, the V gene TRBV5-1, with D maybe TRBD1 (6 bases). CDR1 is SGHRS, CDR2 YFSETQ, per germline. The CDR3 runs 15 residues. The CDR3 loop reads CASSLVGGKNTEAFF. CDR3 nucleotide sequence: TGTGCCAGCAGCTTAGTCGGGGGCAAGAACACTGAAGCTTTCTTT.

This clonotype has just a few counts. This chain connects TRBV6-6 to TRBJ2-3; TRBD1 might be the D (6 bases). The CDR3 totals 11 residues. V was pared by 6 bases and J by 10 bases, with 11 bases between. CDR1 MNHNY and CDR2 SVGAGI come from the germline V gene (reference sequence). This CDR3 reads CASSQQGAQYF. The CDR3 DNA follows: TGTGCCAGCAGCCAACAGGGAGCGCAGTATTTT.

The chain is built from TRBV20-1 and TRBJ1-4, with a weak D call TRBD1 (5 bases). The CDR3 consists of 13 residues. The germline gives CDR1 DFQATT, CDR2 SNEGSKA (reference sequence). Trimming left V 5 bases short and J 2 bases short, with 9 bases between. CDR3 amino acids: CSACGATNEKLFF. The CDR3, as DNA: TGCAGTGCTTGCGGGGCGACTAATGAAAAACTGTTTTTT.

This clonotype was detected a few times. The chain joins TRBV14 to TRBJ2-2; D uncertain. The V end was cut by 5 bases, the J end by 4 bases, with 8 bases between. Germline-derived CDR1 and CDR2 are SGHDN and FVKESK. CDR3 length equals 13 residues. CDR3 sequence reads: CASSTRVTGELFF. In nucleotides, the CDR3 is TGTGCCAGCAGCACACGAGTCACCGGGGAGCTGTTTTTT.

The gene calls are TRBV5-1 and TRBJ2-2, with D perhaps matching TRBD2 (5 bases). CDR1 and CDR2 from the germline V gene are SGHRS and YFSETQ. The CDR3 contains 17 residues. V was clipped by 5 bases and J by 3 bases, with 20 bases between them. CDR3: CASSVPGKRSDTGELFF. DNA of the CDR3: TGCGCCAGCAGTGTGCCGGGAAAACGGAGCGACACCGGGGAGCTGTTTTTT.

This clonotype was seen a few times. The V and J genes are TRBV5-1 and TRBJ1-1, with D uncertain. Germline lookup yields CDR1 SGHRS and CDR2 YFSETQ. The CDR3 extends over 15 amino acids. V gave up 2 bases and J gave up 4 bases, with 15 bases separating them. Here the CDR3 reads CASSFEDPMGTEAFF. Here the CDR3 DNA reads TGCGCCAGCAGCTTCGAGGACCCCATGGGCACTGAAGCTTTCTTT.

This sequence joins TRBV7-8 and TRBJ1-6, with D uncertain. The CDR3 is 17 amino acids. The ends were cut back, 1 base at V and 1 base at J, with 11 bases in the middle. Germline V CDR1 and CDR2: SGHVS, FQNEAQ. The CDR3 DNA reads as TGTGCCAGCAGCTTAGTTAGTGGGCTGTCCTATAATTCACCCCTCCACTTT. It codes for CASSLVSGLSYNSPLHF.

In this sample, this clonotype turned up a few times. The chain carries TRBV5-1 and TRBJ2-4; D remains unclear. The length of the CDR3 is 16 residues. Germline assignment: CDR1 SGHRS and CDR2 YFSETQ. Between the trimmed V and J ends, which lost 0 bases and 0 bases, there was a span of 10 bases. CDR3 sequence reads: CASSLGDIGAKNIQYF. The CDR3 bases are TGCGCCAGCAGCTTGGGTGACATTGGAGCCAAAAACATTCAGTACTTC.

The chain has TRBV3-1 and TRBJ2-7; TRBD2 matches at 14 bases. The length of the CDR3 is 16 residues. Germline V lookup: CDR1 LGHDT, CDR2 YNNKEL (reference sequence). J lost 2 bases, V lost 3 bases, and 3 bases had no gene match. The DNA for the CDR3 is TGTGCCAGCAGCCAGCTGACTAGCGGGAGGGCCTACGAGCAGTACTTC. Encoded protein: CASSQLTSGRAYEQYF.

A few counts support this clonotype. The chain is built from TRBV18 and TRBJ1-3, with no clear D. Trimming left V 3 bases short and J 0 bases short, with 9 bases between. The CDR3 is 15 amino acids. Germline lookup yields CDR1 KGHSH and CDR2 LQKENI. The CDR3, as DNA: TGTGCCAGCTCACCGCGACGAGTCTCTGGAAACACCATATATTTT. The encoded protein is CASSPRRVSGNTIYF. Together with reference TRBV18 and TRBJ1-3, the CDR3 gives the full variable domain: NAGVMQNPRHLVRRRGQEARLRCSPMKGHSHVYWYRQLPEEGLKFMVYLQKENIIDESGMPKERFSAEFPKEGPSILRIQQVVRGDSAAYFCASSPRRVSGNTIYFGEGSWLTVV.

This sequence joins TRBV10-3 and TRBJ1-1; weak D call: TRBD1 (6 bases). From germline, CDR1 is ENHRY and CDR2 SYGVKD. The CDR3 sequence is 15 residues long. The V gene lost 0 bases and the J gene lost 4 bases, with 12 bases spanning the gap. In DNA, the CDR3 is TGTGCCATCAGTGAGTCCGGGACAATAAGCACTGAAGCTTTCTTT. This codes for CAISESGTISTEAFF.

This clonotype has more than one count but fewer than ten. The chain has TRBV6-2 or TRBV6-3 and TRBJ2-1, with TRBD2 matching 13 bases. The CDR3 has 16 amino acids. Germline assignment: CDR1 MNHEY and CDR2 SVGEGT. The trim removed 9 bases at V and 5 bases at J, leaving 10 bases unmatched. The CDR3 bases are TGTGCCAGTAGACCACCGGGACTAGCGGGACACAATGAGCAGTTCTTC. Its protein product is CASRPPGLAGHNEQFF.

This chain links TRBV6-1 with TRBJ2-1; the D call may be TRBD1 or TRBD2 (5 bases each). CDR3 length: 16 residues. Trimming removed 6 bases at V and 0 bases at J, with 15 bases between. The germline gives CDR1 MNHNS, CDR2 SASEGT. For the CDR3, the DNA is TGTGCCAGCAGCCGGGACGCAGCGAGCTCCTACAATGAGCAGTTCTTC. Translated, it gives CASSRDAASSYNEQFF.

This clonotype was picked up a small number of times. V and J are TRBV12-3 or TRBV12-4 and TRBJ2-4, with 7 bases matching TRBD1. The junction had 7 bases not matched to a gene; V was cut back by 5 bases and J by 0 bases. CDR3 length: 16 amino acids. The CDR3 loop is CASSVRGPLAKNIQYF. The CDR3 DNA is TGTGCCAGCAGTGTAAGGGGGCCCTTAGCCAAAAACATTCAGTACTTC.

This clonotype was seen only a few times. The V call is TRBV6-1, the J call TRBJ2-5; D is perhaps TRBD1 (7 bases). Trimming removed 8 bases from V and 5 bases from J, with 21 bases in between. The germline CDR1 and CDR2 sequences are MNHNS and SASEGT. The CDR3 has 15 residues. Here the CDR3 DNA reads TGTGCCAGCTCTTCAACTCAGGGGGGTCGGGAGACCCAGTACTTC. Protein product: CASSSTQGGRETQYF.

This clonotype has just a few counts. The chain joins TRBV7-8 to TRBJ1-1; D not certain. CDR1 is SGHVS and CDR2 is FQNEAQ in the germline V gene. The CDR3 contains 14 residues. V lost 5 bases and J lost 2, with 12 bases in between. DNA for the CDR3: TGTGCCAGCAGCCCATGGGAGGGAAACACTGAAGCTTTCTTT. Its protein is CASSPWEGNTEAFF.